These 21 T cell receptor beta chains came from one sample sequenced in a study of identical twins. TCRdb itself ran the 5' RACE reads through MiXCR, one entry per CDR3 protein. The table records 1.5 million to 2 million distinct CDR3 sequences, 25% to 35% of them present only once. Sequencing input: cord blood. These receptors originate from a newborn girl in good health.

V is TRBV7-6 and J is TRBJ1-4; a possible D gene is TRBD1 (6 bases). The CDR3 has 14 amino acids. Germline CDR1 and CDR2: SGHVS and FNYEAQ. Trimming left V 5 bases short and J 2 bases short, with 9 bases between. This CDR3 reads CASSTGKTNEKLFF. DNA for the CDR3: TGTGCCAGCAGCACAGGGAAGACTAATGAAAAACTGTTTTTT.

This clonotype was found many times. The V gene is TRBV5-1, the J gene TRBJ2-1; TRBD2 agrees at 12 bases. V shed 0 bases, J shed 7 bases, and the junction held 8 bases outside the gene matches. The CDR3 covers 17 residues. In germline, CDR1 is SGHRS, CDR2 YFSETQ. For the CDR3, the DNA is TGCGCCAGCAGCTTGGGACTAGCGGGAGTATGGGGGAATGAGCAGTTCTTC. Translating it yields CASSLGLAGVWGNEQFF.

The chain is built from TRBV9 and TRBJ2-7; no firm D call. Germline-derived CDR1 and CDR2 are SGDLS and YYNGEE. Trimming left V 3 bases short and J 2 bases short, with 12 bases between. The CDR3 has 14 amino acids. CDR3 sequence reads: CASSAEPGPYEQYF. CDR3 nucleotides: TGTGCCAGCAGCGCCGAGCCAGGCCCCTACGAGCAGTACTTC.

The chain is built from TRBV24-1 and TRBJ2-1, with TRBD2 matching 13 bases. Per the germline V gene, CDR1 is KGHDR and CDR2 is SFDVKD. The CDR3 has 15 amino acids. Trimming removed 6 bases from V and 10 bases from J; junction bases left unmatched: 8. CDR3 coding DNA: TGTGCCACCAGTCCTGGGACTAGCGGGGTTCGGGAGCAGTTCTTC. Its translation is CATSPGTSGVREQFF.

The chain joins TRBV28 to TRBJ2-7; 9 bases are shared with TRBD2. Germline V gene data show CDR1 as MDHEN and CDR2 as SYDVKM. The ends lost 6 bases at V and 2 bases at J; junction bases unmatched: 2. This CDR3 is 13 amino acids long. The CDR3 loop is CASRPSGTYEQYF. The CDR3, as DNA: TGTGCCAGCAGACCTAGCGGGACCTACGAGCAGTACTTC. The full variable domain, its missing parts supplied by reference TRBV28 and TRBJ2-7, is DVKVTQSSRYLVKRTGEKVFLECVQDMDHENMFWYRQDPGLGLRLIYFSYDVKMKEKGDIPEGYSVSREKKERFSLILESASTNQTSMYLCASRPSGTYEQYFGPGTRLTVT.

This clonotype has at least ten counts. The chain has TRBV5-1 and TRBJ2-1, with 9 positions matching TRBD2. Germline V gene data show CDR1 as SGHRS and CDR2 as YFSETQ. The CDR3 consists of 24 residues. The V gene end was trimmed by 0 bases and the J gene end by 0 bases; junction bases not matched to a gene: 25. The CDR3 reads CASSLAGSRGGTSGRMSSYNEQFF. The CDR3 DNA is TGCGCCAGCAGCTTGGCAGGATCTCGTGGAGGTACTAGCGGGCGGATGAGCTCCTACAATGAGCAGTTCTTC.

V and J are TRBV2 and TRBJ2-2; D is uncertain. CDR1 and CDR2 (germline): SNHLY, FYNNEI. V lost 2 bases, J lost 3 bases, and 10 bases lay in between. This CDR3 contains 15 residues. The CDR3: CASSERGMYTGELFF. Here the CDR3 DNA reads TGTGCCAGCAGTGAACGTGGGATGTACACCGGGGAGCTGTTTTTT.

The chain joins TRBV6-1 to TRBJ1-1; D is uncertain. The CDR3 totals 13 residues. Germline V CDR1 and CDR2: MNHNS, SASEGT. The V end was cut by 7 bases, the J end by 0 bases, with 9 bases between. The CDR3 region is CASTVKVNTEAFF. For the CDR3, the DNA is TGTGCCAGCACTGTTAAAGTGAACACTGAAGCTTTCTTT.

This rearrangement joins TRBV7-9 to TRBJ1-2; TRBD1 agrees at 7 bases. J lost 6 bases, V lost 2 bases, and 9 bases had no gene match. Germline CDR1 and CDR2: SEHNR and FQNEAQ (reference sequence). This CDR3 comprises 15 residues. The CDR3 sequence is CASSLPYGTEDGYTF. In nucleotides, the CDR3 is TGTGCCAGCAGCTTACCCTACGGGACAGAGGATGGCTACACCTTC.

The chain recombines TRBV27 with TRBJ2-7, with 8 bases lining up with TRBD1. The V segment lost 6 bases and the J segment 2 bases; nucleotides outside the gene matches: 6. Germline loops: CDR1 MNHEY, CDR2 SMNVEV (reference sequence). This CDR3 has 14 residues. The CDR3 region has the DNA TGTGCCAGCAGGACCCAGGGGGCCACCTACGAGCAGTACTTC. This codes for CASRTQGATYEQYF.

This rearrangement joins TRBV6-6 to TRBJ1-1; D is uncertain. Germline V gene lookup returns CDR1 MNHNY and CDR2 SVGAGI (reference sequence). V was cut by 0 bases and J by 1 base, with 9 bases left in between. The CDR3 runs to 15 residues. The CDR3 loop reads CASSYSRGRNTEAFF. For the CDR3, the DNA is TGTGCCAGCAGTTACTCGAGAGGGAGGAACACTGAAGCTTTCTTT.

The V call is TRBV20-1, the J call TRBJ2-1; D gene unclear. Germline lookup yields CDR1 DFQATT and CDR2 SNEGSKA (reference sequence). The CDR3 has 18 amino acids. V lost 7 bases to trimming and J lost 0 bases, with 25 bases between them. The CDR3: CSGGGDQTGPSSYNEQFF. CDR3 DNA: TGCAGTGGTGGTGGTGATCAAACTGGCCCGAGCTCCTACAATGAGCAGTTCTTC.

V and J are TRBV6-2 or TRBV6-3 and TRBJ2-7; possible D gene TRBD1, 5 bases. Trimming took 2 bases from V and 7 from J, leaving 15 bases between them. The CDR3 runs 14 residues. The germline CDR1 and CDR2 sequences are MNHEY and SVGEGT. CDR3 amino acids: CASSYRQGVGEQYF. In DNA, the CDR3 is TGTGCCAGCAGTTACAGGCAGGGTGTTGGTGAGCAGTACTTC.

CDR3 nucleotides: TGTGCCACCAGTGGGCGGGACAGGGGGCCGAAATTTAACACCGGGGAGCTGTTTTTT. Its translation: CATSGRDRGPKFNTGELFF. This chain uses TRBV24-1 with TRBJ2-2, with 12 bases lining up with TRBD1. This CDR3 spans 19 amino acids. The V and J ends lost 5 bases and 2 bases, in that order; junction bases with no gene match: 11. Germline V CDR1 and CDR2: KGHDR, SFDVKD.

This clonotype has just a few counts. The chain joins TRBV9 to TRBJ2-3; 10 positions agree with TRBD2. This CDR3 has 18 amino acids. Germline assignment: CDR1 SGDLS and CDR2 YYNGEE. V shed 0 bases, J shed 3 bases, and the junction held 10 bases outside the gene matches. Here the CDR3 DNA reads TGTGCCAGCAGCGTAGCTCCCCCACTAGCGGGGTTTACAGATACGCAGTATTTT. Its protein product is CASSVAPPLAGFTDTQYF.

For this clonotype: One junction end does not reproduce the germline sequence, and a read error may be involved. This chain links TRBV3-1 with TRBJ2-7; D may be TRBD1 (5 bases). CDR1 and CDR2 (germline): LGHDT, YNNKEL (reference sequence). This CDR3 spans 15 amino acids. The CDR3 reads CVSSQEGRGSYEQYF. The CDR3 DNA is TGTGTCAGCAGCCAAGAAGGTAGGGGCTCCTACGAGCAGTACTTC.

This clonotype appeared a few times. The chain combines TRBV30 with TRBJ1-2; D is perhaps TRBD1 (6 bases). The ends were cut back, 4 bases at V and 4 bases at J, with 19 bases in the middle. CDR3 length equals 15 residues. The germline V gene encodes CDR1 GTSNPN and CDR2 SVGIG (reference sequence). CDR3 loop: CAWKRGGTRGYGYTF. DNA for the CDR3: TGTGCCTGGAAAAGGGGGGGGACTCGCGGCTATGGCTACACCTTC. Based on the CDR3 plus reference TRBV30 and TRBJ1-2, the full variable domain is SQTIHQWPATLVQPVGSPLSLECTVEGTSNPNLYWYRQAAGRGLQLLFYSVGIGQISSEVPQNLSASRPQDRQFILSSKKLLLSDSGFYLCAWKRGGTRGYGYTFGSGTRLTVV.

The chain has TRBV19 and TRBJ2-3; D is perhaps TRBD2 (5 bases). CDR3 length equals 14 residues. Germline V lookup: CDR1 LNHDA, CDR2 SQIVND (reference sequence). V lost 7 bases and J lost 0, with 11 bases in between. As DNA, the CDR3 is TGTGCCAGTAAGGCGGGTCTTAGCACAGATACGCAGTATTTT. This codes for CASKAGLSTDTQYF.

In DNA, the CDR3 is TGCAGTGCTAGAGCTACGACTAGCGGGAATTACGAGCAGTACTTC. This codes for CSARATTSGNYEQYF. The rearrangement joins TRBV20-1 to TRBJ2-7; TRBD2 matches 11 bases. V was pared by 1 base and J by 4 bases, with 6 bases of the junction left unmatched. CDR1 and CDR2 from the germline V gene are DFQATT and SNEGSKA (reference sequence). The CDR3 is 15 amino acids.

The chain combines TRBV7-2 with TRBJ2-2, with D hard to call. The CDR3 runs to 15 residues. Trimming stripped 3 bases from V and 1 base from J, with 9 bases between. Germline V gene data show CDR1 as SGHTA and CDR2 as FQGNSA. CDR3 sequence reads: CASSFNSGNTGELFF. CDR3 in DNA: TGTGCCAGCAGCTTCAATTCAGGGAACACCGGGGAGCTGTTTTTT.

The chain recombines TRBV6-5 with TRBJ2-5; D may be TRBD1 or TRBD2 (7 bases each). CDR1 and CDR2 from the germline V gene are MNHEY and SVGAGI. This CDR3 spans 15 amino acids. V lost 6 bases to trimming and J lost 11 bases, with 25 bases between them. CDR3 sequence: CASRRAQGGGNEQYF. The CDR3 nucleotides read TGTGCCAGCAGGAGAGCTCAGGGGGGAGGGAATGAGCAGTACTTC.